These 24 T cell receptor beta chains originate from one sample sequenced in a study of blood T cell repertoires in COVID-19. This table comes from immunoSEQ multiplex PCR, and its TCRdb copy is limited to in-frame clones, with some not included. This sample yields approximately 300,000 clones, of which over 75% are seen a single time; about 1% belongs to the top ten. Material: peripheral blood. The receptor source for this set is a human donor with COVID-19, enrolled during active disease. The donor label of this sample is uncertain.

The chain is built from TRBV2 and TRBJ2-2; TRBD2 aligns across 8 bases. CDR1 and CDR2 from the germline V gene are SNHLY and FYNNEI. The junction had 6 bases not matched to a gene; V was cut back by 8 bases and J by 4 bases. This CDR3 has 14 residues. CDR3 coding DNA: TGTGCCAGCGGGGGACTAGAGGGCACCGGGGAGCTGTTTTTT. As protein: CASGGLEGTGELFF.

The chain employs TRBV28 and TRBJ2-7; TRBD1 aligns across 7 bases. Per the germline V gene, CDR1 is MDHEN and CDR2 is SYDVKM. Trimming took 4 bases from V and 0 from J; bases not matched to a gene: 6. This CDR3 region has 15 residues. This CDR3 reads CASSYGTEFSYEQYF. CDR3 nucleotides: TGTGCCAGCAGTTATGGGACAGAGTTCTCCTACGAGCAGTACTTC. The whole variable domain, remainder taken from reference TRBV28 and TRBJ2-7, is DVKVTQSSRYLVKRTGEKVFLECVQDMDHENMFWYRQDPGLGLRLIYFSYDVKMKEKGDIPEGYSVSREKKERFSLILESASTNQTSMYLCASSYGTEFSYEQYFGPGTRLTVT.

The chain combines TRBV7-9 with TRBJ2-5; the match to TRBD2 covers 9 bases. With 6 bases clipped from V and 1 base from J, the junction kept 9 bases outside the gene matches. The length of the CDR3 is 16 residues. Germline CDR1 reads SEHNR; CDR2 reads FQNEAQ (reference sequence). The CDR3 region has the DNA TGTGCCAGCAGTTCCACTCTAGCGGGAATCCAAGAGACCCAGTACTTC. This codes for CASSSTLAGIQETQYF.

To note about this clone: An end of the junction differs from the germline gene, which may be a read error. J is TRBJ2-7 and V is TRBV30; D is possibly TRBD1 (5 bases). Germline V lookup: CDR1 GTSNPN, CDR2 SVGIG (reference sequence). The CDR3 sequence is 12 residues long. CDR3 amino acids: CAWRQSSYGQYF. CDR3 DNA: TGTGCCTGGCGACAGAGTTCCTACGGGCAGTACTTC. Variable domain in full (rest from reference TRBV30 and TRBJ2-7): SQTIHQWPATLVQPVGSPLSLECTVEGTSNPNLYWYRQAAGRGLQLLFYSVGIGQISSEVPQNLSASRPQDRQFILSSKKLLLSDSGFYLCAWRQSSYGQYFGPGTRLTVT.

The chain links TRBV28 to TRBJ2-5; 10 bases fit TRBD2. Germline CDR1 MDHEN, CDR2 SYDVKM. The CDR3 runs 15 residues. J gave up 3 bases and V 1 base, and 2 bases lay outside the gene matches. The DNA for the CDR3 is TGTGCCAGCAGTTTATTACTAGCGGGGAAAGAGACCCAGTACTTC. Protein product: CASSLLLAGKETQYF.

V and J are TRBV6-4 and TRBJ2-2; D is perhaps TRBD2 (5 bases). Trimming pared 8 bases from V and 1 base from J, leaving 11 bases between. This CDR3 contains 14 residues. Looked up from germline, CDR1 is MRHNA and CDR2 is SNTAGT. The CDR3 nucleotides are TGTGCCAGCGCTATTAGCGAGAACACCGGGGAGCTGTTTTTT. Its protein is CASAISENTGELFF.

The chain recombines TRBV19 with TRBJ1-2; 7 bases agree with TRBD1. This CDR3 is built from 16 residues. J lost 2 bases, V lost 0 bases, and 6 bases had no gene match. CDR1 and CDR2 (germline): LNHDA, SQIVND (reference sequence). DNA of the CDR3: TGTGCCAGTAGTATAGATCTCGCAGGGGGAAACTATGGCTACACCTTC. It specifies CASSIDLAGGNYGYTF.

The chain combines TRBV9 with TRBJ2-3; TRBD1 is a possible D gene (5 bases). Trimming took 4 bases from V and 7 from J, leaving 22 bases between them. The CDR3 runs 16 residues. Germline V lookup: CDR1 SGDLS, CDR2 YYNGEE. This CDR3 reads CASSLDTPQGSNTQYF. CDR3 coding DNA: TGTGCCAGCAGCCTAGACACACCCCAGGGAAGCAATACGCAGTATTTT.

The J gene is TRBJ1-5, the V gene TRBV5-1; unclear D gene. CDR3 length: 15 amino acids. V lost 0 bases and J lost 2, with 9 bases in between. Germline CDR1 is SGHRS and CDR2 is YFSETQ. The CDR3 DNA sequence: TGCGCCAGCAGCTTGGACGGAGGGCGCAATCAGCCCCAGCATTTT. Translated, it gives CASSLDGGRNQPQHF.

This chain connects TRBV7-9 to TRBJ2-7; D perhaps matches TRBD2 (6 bases). Trimming removed 4 bases from V and 5 bases from J, with 15 bases in between. The CDR3 is 14 amino acids. CDR1 and CDR2 (germline): SEHNR, FQNEAQ (reference sequence). The DNA of the CDR3 is TGTGCCAGCAGCTCTAGCGTTTCCGCCGACGAGCAGTACTTC. Amino acid sequence: CASSSSVSADEQYF.

The CDR3 loop reads CAIDRANTEAFF. CDR3 DNA: TGTGCCATTGACAGGGCCAACACTGAAGCTTTCTTT. J is TRBJ1-1 and V is TRBV2; 7 bases map to TRBD1. The CDR3 has 12 residues. Unmatched junction bases numbered 4, after V lost 10 bases and J lost 2 bases. Germline values: CDR1 SNHLY, CDR2 FYNNEI.

The genes are TRBV19 and TRBJ2-2; 7 nucleotides line up with TRBD1. The trim removed 3 bases at V and 3 bases at J, leaving 10 bases unmatched. Per the germline V gene, CDR1 is LNHDA and CDR2 is SQIVND (reference sequence). The length of the CDR3 is 17 residues. Here the CDR3 DNA reads TGTGCCAGTAGTATTTGGTTACAGGGGTTTTACACCGGGGAGCTGTTTTTT. Its protein product is CASSIWLQGFYTGELFF.

This chain joins TRBV30 and TRBJ1-2, with no clear D. In germline, CDR1 is GTSNPN, CDR2 SVGIG (reference sequence). Trimming left V 2 bases short and J 6 bases short, with 10 bases between. The CDR3 is made up of 12 amino acids. The CDR3 here is CAWSPNIDGYTF. CDR3 bases: TGTGCCTGGAGTCCCAACATCGATGGCTACACCTTC.

The chain joins TRBV14 to TRBJ2-7, with D maybe TRBD2 (7 bases). Trimming stripped 4 bases from V and 4 bases from J, with 17 bases between. CDR1 is SGHDN and CDR2 is FVKESK in the germline V gene. The CDR3 spans 15 residues. The CDR3 loop reads CASSRGWGGAYEQYF. The DNA for the CDR3 is TGTGCCAGCAGCCGAGGTTGGGGGGGCGCGTACGAGCAGTACTTC.

This chain links TRBV2 with TRBJ2-4; a weak D match, TRBD2 (6 bases). Trimming cost V 1 base and J 3 bases, with 10 bases left between them. CDR1 and CDR2 (germline): SNHLY, FYNNEI. CDR3 length: 15 residues. In nucleotides, the CDR3 is TGTGCCAGCAGTGAAGAGCGCGGGGTCAAAAACATTCAGTACTTC. As protein: CASSEERGVKNIQYF.

The CDR3 DNA reads TGTGCCAGTAGTATAGGGGCAGGGGGCGAGGGCGAGACCCAGTACTTC. Its translation: CASSIGAGGEGETQYF. The chain is built from TRBV19 and TRBJ2-5; 8 bases fit TRBD1. CDR1 is LNHDA, CDR2 SQIVND, per germline (reference sequence). V lost 1 base, J lost 5 bases, and 9 bases stayed unmatched. This CDR3 region has 16 residues.

This sequence joins TRBV6-6 and TRBJ1-5; D gene unclear. Germline V gene data show CDR1 as MNHNY and CDR2 as SVGAGI (reference sequence). V lost 7 bases, J lost 6 bases, and 16 bases lay in between. CDR3 length: 14 residues. CDR3 amino acids: CASTNGRKGQPQHF. The CDR3, as DNA: TGTGCCAGCACGAACGGCAGGAAAGGTCAGCCCCAGCATTTT.

This clone turned up a few times. The chain links TRBV19 to TRBJ2-7; 8 bases map to TRBD1. The germline gives CDR1 LNHDA, CDR2 SQIVND (reference sequence). The ends lost 3 bases at V and 2 bases at J; junction bases unmatched: 6. The CDR3 extends over 15 amino acids. CDR3 nucleotide sequence: TGTGCCAGTAGTATCCCCGGGACAGGTACCTACGAGCAGTACTTC. Protein product: CASSIPGTGTYEQYF.

The chain carries TRBV2 and TRBJ1-2, with D maybe TRBD1 (5 bases). The CDR3 sequence is 13 residues long. V shed 7 bases and J shed 5 bases, with 14 bases lying between them. Germline V gene sequence: CDR1 SNHLY, CDR2 FYNNEI. The CDR3 spells CASMGLREYGYTF. In DNA form, the CDR3 reads TGTGCCAGCATGGGACTCAGGGAATATGGCTACACCTTC.

The chain is built from TRBV4-1 and TRBJ1-2; D might be TRBD1 (5 bases). CDR3 length equals 15 residues. The V end was cut by 0 bases, the J end by 7 bases, with 15 bases between. Germline CDR1 MGHRA, CDR2 YSYEKL. This CDR3 reads CASSQDPRVIRGYTF. CDR3 sequence (DNA): TGCGCCAGCAGCCAAGATCCCAGGGTGATTCGTGGCTACACCTTC.

This sequence joins TRBV11-2 and TRBJ2-7, with 8 bases lining up with TRBD2. There are 16 residues in the CDR3. The V and J ends lost 3 bases and 8 bases, in that order; junction bases with no gene match: 15. The germline V gene encodes CDR1 SGHAT and CDR2 FQNNGV. CDR3 nucleotide sequence: TGTGCCAGCAGCTTCGGGGGGGGGCAGGTCGGGACGAAGCAGTACTTC. It encodes CASSFGGGQVGTKQYF.

Only a few counts were recorded for this clone. V gene TRBV10-2 combines with J gene TRBJ1-5; TRBD1 might be the D (5 bases). V was clipped by 6 bases and J by 2 bases, with 11 bases between them. Looked up from germline, CDR1 is WSHSY and CDR2 is SAAADI. The CDR3 consists of 14 residues. The CDR3 spells CASRERGGNQPQHF. The CDR3 DNA reads TGCGCCAGCAGGGAAAGGGGTGGCAATCAGCCCCAGCATTTT.

As concerns this clone: The identical CDR3 is also encoded by other nucleotide sequences in the sample. This chain joins TRBV24-1 and TRBJ2-1; TRBD2 agrees at 11 bases. Germline CDR1 KGHDR, CDR2 SFDVKD. V was clipped by 0 bases and J by 4 bases; unmatched bases: 1. This CDR3 region has 16 residues. In DNA form, the CDR3 reads TGTGCCACCAGTGATTTGGGGACTAGCGGATACAATGAGCAGTTCTTC. Translation gives CATSDLGTSGYNEQFF.

This clone was observed a few times. The chain has TRBV4-2 and TRBJ1-4, with D uncertain. V lost 2 bases and J 0 bases, leaving 13 bases between the germline ends. Germline CDR1 and CDR2: LGHNA and YNFKEQ. The CDR3 sequence is 17 residues long. The CDR3 loop is CASSQPSSSATNEKLFF. Here the CDR3 DNA reads TGTGCCAGCAGCCAACCTTCGTCCTCTGCAACTAATGAAAAACTGTTTTTT.